These 15 T cell receptor beta chains were all obtained from the same sample, sequenced in a study of beta chain features in type 1 diabetes. Every bit of the isolated RNA underwent reverse transcription, so sequencing read expressed TCRB transcripts. Only in-frame clones appear in the TCRdb table, and some are missing; sequencing was by immunoSEQ multiplex PCR. In the table there are roughly 130,000 clones, around a tenth of which are singletons. What was sequenced was central memory CD4+ T cells from blood. The source is a man between 18 and 29 years old in good health.

The gene calls are TRBV15 and TRBJ2-1; 8 nucleotides line up with TRBD1. V was clipped by 1 base and J by 4 bases; unmatched bases: 3. There are 15 residues in the CDR3. Germline CDR1 reads LNHNV; CDR2 reads YYDKDF (reference sequence). CDR3 amino acids: CATSRGQGRYNEQFF. The CDR3 DNA follows: TGTGCCACCAGCAGAGGACAGGGGCGGTACAATGAGCAGTTCTTC. The complete variable domain, with remaining parts taken from reference TRBV15 and TRBJ2-1, reads DAMVIQNPRYQVTQFGKPVTLSCSQTLNHNVMYWYQQKSSQAPKLLFHYYDKDFNNEADTPDNFQSRRPNTSFCFLDIRSPGLGDTAMYLCATSRGQGRYNEQFFGPGTRLTVL.

This clone was observed a handful of times. The chain uses TRBV5-4 and TRBJ2-1, with 9 bases lining up with TRBD1. Trimming at V came to 3 bases and at J to 9 bases, leaving 4 bases not matched to a gene. Germline loops: CDR1 SGHNT, CDR2 YYREEE (reference sequence). The CDR3 extends over 13 amino acids. DNA of the CDR3: TGTGCCAGCAGCTACGACAGGGGGGGTGAGCAGTTCTTC. It encodes CASSYDRGGEQFF.

The rearrangement joins TRBV9 to TRBJ2-7; 14 positions agree with TRBD2. The length of the CDR3 is 16 residues. The V gene's germline CDR1 is SGDLS and CDR2 YYNGEE. V was clipped by 2 bases and J by 6 bases; unmatched bases: 7. The chain's CDR3 is CASSVNPTSGGGEQYF. The CDR3 coding sequence is TGTGCCAGCAGCGTGAACCCGACTAGCGGGGGGGGCGAGCAGTACTTC.

V usage is TRBV5-6 and J usage is TRBJ1-2, with 8 bases identical to TRBD1. The CDR3 contains 15 residues. The J segment lost 3 bases and the V segment lost 2 bases, leaving 6 bases of the junction unmatched. Germline assignment: CDR1 SGHDT and CDR2 YYEEEE. DNA for the CDR3: TGTGCCAGCAGCTTCCTAGACAGGGGTGACTATGGCTACACCTTC. Translation: CASSFLDRGDYGYTF.

This clone was seen more than once but under ten times. The CDR3 spells CASRPTGGQDQPQHF. CDR3 DNA: TGTGCCAGCAGACCAACAGGGGGCCAGGATCAGCCCCAGCATTTT. This chain connects TRBV6-5 to TRBJ1-5; 9 nucleotides align to TRBD1. V lost 6 bases and J lost 5; bases outside the gene matches: 8. Germline V gene lookup returns CDR1 MNHEY and CDR2 SVGAGI. The CDR3 consists of 15 residues.

This sequence joins TRBV6-5 and TRBJ1-1; 8 positions agree with TRBD1. V gave up 6 bases and J gave up 2 bases; unmatched junction bases: 5. The germline CDR1 and CDR2 sequences are MNHEY and SVGAGI. This CDR3 has 14 residues. The CDR3 bases are TGTGCCAGCAGCCTGACAGGGGCTAACACTGAAGCTTTCTTT. This gives the protein CASSLTGANTEAFF.

The J gene is TRBJ2-1, the V gene TRBV7-7; TRBD2 matches at 11 bases. Trimming cost V 5 bases and J 4 bases; bases outside gene matches: 4. This CDR3 spans 15 amino acids. CDR1 is SSHAT and CDR2 is FNYEAQ in the germline V gene (reference sequence). CDR3 sequence reads: CASSPLAGGYNEQFF. The DNA of the CDR3 is TGTGCCAGCAGCCCCCTAGCGGGGGGTTACAATGAGCAGTTCTTC.

In its sample, this clone was seen a few times. V usage is TRBV27 and J usage is TRBJ1-2; 7 bases map to TRBD1. Germline values: CDR1 MNHEY, CDR2 SMNVEV (reference sequence). Trimming at V came to 6 bases and at J to 0 bases, leaving 7 bases not matched to a gene. The CDR3 is made up of 15 amino acids. The chain's CDR3 is CASSRYRGPNYGYTF. The CDR3, as DNA: TGTGCCAGCAGCCGATACAGGGGCCCTAACTATGGCTACACCTTC.

The chain joins TRBV6-6 to TRBJ2-6; 9 positions match TRBD1. Germline V gene sequence: CDR1 MNHNY, CDR2 SVGAGI (reference sequence). CDR3 size: 16 residues. Trimming removed 7 bases from V and 1 base from J; junction bases left unmatched: 5. The chain's CDR3 is CASNRDRASGANVLTF. CDR3 coding DNA: TGTGCCAGCAATAGGGACAGGGCTTCTGGGGCCAACGTCCTGACTTTC.

This chain connects TRBV6-5 to TRBJ2-2; perhaps TRBD1 as D (5 bases). Trimming pared 6 bases from V and 2 bases from J, leaving 13 bases between. The CDR3 runs 15 residues. Germline loops: CDR1 MNHEY, CDR2 SVGAGI. The CDR3 DNA sequence: TGTGCCAGCAGATACCGGACACCCAACACCGGGGAGCTGTTTTTT. This codes for CASRYRTPNTGELFF.

This clone was recorded a few times. The chain links TRBV19 to TRBJ2-3, with D possibly TRBD1 on 5 matching bases. The CDR3 runs to 16 residues. Germline V gene data show CDR1 as LNHDA and CDR2 as SQIVND (reference sequence). V lost 3 bases and J 0 bases, leaving 13 bases between the germline ends. CDR3 DNA sequence: TGTGCCAGTAGTATTGGGGCCTCAACTAGCACAGATACGCAGTATTTT. Protein: CASSIGASTSTDTQYF.

The genes are TRBV4-2 and TRBJ2-7; the match to TRBD2 covers 8 bases. Germline V CDR1 and CDR2: LGHNA, YNFKEQ. This CDR3 region has 13 residues. V gave up 0 bases and J gave up 5 bases; unmatched junction bases: 0. The chain's CDR3 is CASSQDGRDEQYF. Here the CDR3 DNA reads TGTGCCAGCAGCCAAGACGGGAGGGACGAGCAGTACTTC.

This clone was observed a handful of times. The J gene is TRBJ1-2, the V gene TRBV5-4; D gene ambiguous. The germline V gene encodes CDR1 SGHNT and CDR2 YYREEE (reference sequence). Trimming stripped 4 bases from V and 8 bases from J, with 9 bases between. The CDR3 loop spans 11 amino acids. The CDR3, as DNA: TGTGCCAGCAGCAGAGAGGCCGGCTACACCTTC. Residues: CASSREAGYTF.

This chain links TRBV6-6 with TRBJ1-3; no clear D. Trimming left V 7 bases short and J 3 bases short, with 7 bases between. This CDR3 is 12 amino acids long. Germline loops: CDR1 MNHNY, CDR2 SVGAGI (reference sequence). The CDR3 sequence: CASMGGGNTIYF. The CDR3, as DNA: TGTGCCAGCATGGGAGGTGGAAACACCATATATTTT.

The chain recombines TRBV11-2 with TRBJ2-5; possibly TRBD2 for D (7 bases). Germline-derived CDR1 and CDR2 are SGHAT and FQNNGV. This CDR3 region has 14 residues. V dropped 7 bases and J dropped 5 bases, with 17 bases sitting between them. The CDR3 DNA reads as TGTGCCAGCACACGGGGGGCGGCAATGGAGACCCAGTACTTC. Translating gives CASTRGAAMETQYF.